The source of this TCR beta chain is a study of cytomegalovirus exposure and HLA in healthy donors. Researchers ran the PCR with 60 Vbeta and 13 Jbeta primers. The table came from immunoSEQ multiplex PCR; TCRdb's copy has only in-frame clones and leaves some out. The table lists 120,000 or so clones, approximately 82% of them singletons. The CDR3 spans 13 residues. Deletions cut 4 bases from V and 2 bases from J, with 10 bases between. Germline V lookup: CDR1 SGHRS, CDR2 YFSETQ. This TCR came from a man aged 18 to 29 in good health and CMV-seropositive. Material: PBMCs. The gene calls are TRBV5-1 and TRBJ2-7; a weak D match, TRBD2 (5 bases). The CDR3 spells CASSPGETYEQYF. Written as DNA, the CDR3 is TGCGCCAGCAGCCCCGGGGAAACCTACGAGCAGTACTTC.